A selection of T cell receptor beta chains follows, all from one sample in a study of T cell repertoires in cytomegalovirus infection. Their antigens remain unidentified. Each CDR3 protein gets one entry after TCRdb re-called the reads with MiXCR. The table shows roughly 500,000 distinct CDR3 sequences, with under 55% occurring only once. The input for sequencing was cultured PBMCs, taken from culture after CMV antigen stimulation. These receptors were taken from a human donor in good health (CMV status not recorded). Some clones in this sample may be carry-over from other donors' samples. Each CDR3 is given with its conserved first and last residue. A D gene is named only where the DNA matches it firmly. The size of a clone is reported for some rows only, either as once, few or many, or as a class for expanded clones.

NA	TRBV28	TRBD2	TRBJ2-1	TGTGCCAGCAGTCCCCCGGGACTAGCGGGGCTAGATGAGCAGTTCTTC	CASSPPGLAGLDEQFF
many	TRBV7-2	TRBD2	TRBJ2-5	TGTGCCAGCAGCTTAGGACTAGCCAAAGAGACCCAGTACTTC	CASSLGLAKETQYF
once	TRBV7-4	TRBD2	TRBJ2-1	TGTGCCAGCAGCTCCCGGGTAGCGGGATTTGGTGAGCAGTTCTTC	CASSSRVAGFGEQFF
few	TRBV4-2	NA	TRBJ1-2	TGTGCCAGCAGCCAAGATGGGACCGCAAACTATGGCTACACCTTC	CASSQDGTANYGYTF
NA	TRBV11-2	TRBD2	TRBJ2-1	TGTGCCAGCAGGCTAGCGGGAAATGAGCAGTTCTTC	CASRLAGNEQFF
few	TRBV7-8	NA	TRBJ2-7	TGTGCCAGCAGCCCCAAAGTGGCCGGGGAGCAGTACTTC	CASSPKVAGEQYF
many	TRBV12-3/TRBV12-4	NA	TRBJ2-7	TGTGCCAGCAGTTTTGCCCGAGAACACGAGCAGTACTTC	CASSFAREHEQYF
NA	TRBV4-1	NA	TRBJ1-2	TGCGCCAGCAGCCAAGGACAGGTGGCAGGCTACACCTTC	CASSQGQVAGYTF
NA	TRBV12-3/TRBV12-4	TRBD1	TRBJ2-1	TGTGCCGGGGGGACAGGGGTCAATGAGCAGTTCTTC	CAGGTGVNEQFF
NA	TRBV19	TRBD1	TRBJ1-5	TGTGCCAGTAGTGCCCCGGACAGGGGCGGTGTGACCCAGCATTTT	CASSAPDRGGVTQHF
once	TRBV7-2	NA	TRBJ1-1	TGTGCCAGCAGCTTTTTTGGGACGGACACTGAAGCTTTCTTT	CASSFFGTDTEAFF
once	TRBV29-1	NA	TRBJ1-2	TGCAGCGTTGAAGATCTTACAGCCCACTTGTTAGGTGGCTACACCTTC	CSVEDLTAHLLGGYTF
NA	TRBV27	NA	TRBJ1-1	TGTGCCAGCAGGGCACCTTATCTAGCGGACGGCGGTGCGGAAGCTTTCTTT	CASRAPYLADGGAEAFF
few	TRBV7-8	TRBD2	TRBJ2-4	TGTGCCAGCAGCTTGGGACTAGCGGGAGCCAAAAACATTCAGTACTTC	CASSLGLAGAKNIQYF
once	TRBV5-6	TRBD2	TRBJ2-2	TGTGCCAGCAGCGGTAGCGGGACGGCCGGGGAGCTGTTTTTT	CASSGSGTAGELFF
NA	TRBV11-2	NA	TRBJ2-7	TGTGCCAGCAGCCCTCGGCGGGCCTACGAGCAGTACTTC	CASSPRRAYEQYF
once	TRBV5-6	NA	TRBJ2-5	TGTGCCAGCAGCGGGGGGGCCGGCGAGACCCAGTACTTC	CASSGGAGETQYF
NA	TRBV4-1	NA	TRBJ1-1	TGTGCCAGCAGCCAAGTGCTGGGCGCTGAAGCTTTCTTT	CASSQVLGAEAFF
once	TRBV6-8	NA	TRBJ1-5	TGTGCCAGCAGGAGGACAGAAAATCAGCCCCAGCATTTT	CASRRTENQPQHF
NA	TRBV7-2	TRBD2	TRBJ2-7	TGTGCCAGCAGGGACGGGACTAGCGGGTCCTACGAGCAGTACTTC	CASRDGTSGSYEQYF
NA	TRBV6-2/TRBV6-3	TRBD2	TRBJ2-1	TGTGCCAGCAGTTACTCGGTTGGTCTAGCGGGAGGGGTTGAGCAGTTCTTC	CASSYSVGLAGGVEQFF
NA	TRBV2	NA	TRBJ2-5	TGTGCCAGCAGCAAACGACAGGTGGAGACCCAGTACTTC	CASSKRQVETQYF
NA	TRBV7-8	TRBD1	TRBJ2-2	TGTGCCAGCAGCTTACGGACAGGGGGGGAGCTGTTTTTT	CASSLRTGGELFF
NA	TRBV27	NA	TRBJ1-6	TGTGCCAGCAGTTGGAACAGGCGGAATTCACCCCTCCACTTT	CASSWNRRNSPLHF
few	TRBV12-3/TRBV12-4	TRBD2	TRBJ2-7	TGTGCCAGCAACGACGGACTAGAGATACCTAGGGAGCAGTACTTC	CASNDGLEIPREQYF
once	TRBV7-9	TRBD1	TRBJ1-2	TGTGCCAGCAGCACCACAGGGGCACGGGGCTACACCTTC	CASSTTGARGYTF
NA	TRBV6-6	TRBD1	TRBJ1-5	TGTGCCAGCGGGTCGACAGGGACTCAGCCCCAGCATTTT	CASGSTGTQPQHF
many	TRBV7-2	TRBD1	TRBJ1-2	TGTGCCAGCAGCTTAGGGACAGGCTCCGGCTACACCTTC	CASSLGTGSGYTF
NA	TRBV4-1	NA	TRBJ1-4	TGCGCCAGCAGCCAGGTCCGGGGCGCGGGGTGGAAACTGTTTTTT	CASSQVRGAGWKLFF
few	TRBV7-2	NA	TRBJ2-6	TGTGCCAGCAGCTTAGTGGCTGGGGCCAACGTCCTGACTTTC	CASSLVAGANVLTF
NA	TRBV19	NA	TRBJ2-7	TGTGCCAGTACCCCCTCCGGGACTTACGAGCAGTACTTC	CASTPSGTYEQYF
NA	TRBV12-3/TRBV12-4	TRBD1	TRBJ2-5	TGTGCCAGCAGTCCCCGGGACAGGGAAGAGACCCAGTACTTC	CASSPRDREETQYF
NA	TRBV12-3/TRBV12-4	TRBD1	TRBJ2-5	TGTGCCAGCAGTCCCTGGACAGGGGAAGAGACCCAGTACTTC	CASSPWTGEETQYF
few	TRBV6-6	NA	TRBJ1-6	TGTGCCAGCAGTGATCGTCATGACAGGCACCGCTCCTATAATTCACCCCTCCACTTT	CASSDRHDRHRSYNSPLHF
NA	TRBV2	TRBD1	TRBJ1-5	TGTGCCAGCAGGAGGGAGGGGGCCTATCAGCCCCAGCATTTT	CASRREGAYQPQHF
NA	TRBV12-3/TRBV12-4	NA	TRBJ2-3	TGTGCCAGCAGATTAGAGGGGCGCGATACGCAGTATTTT	CASRLEGRDTQYF
NA	TRBV19	NA	TRBJ1-3	TGTGCCAGTACGACCCTCGGAGGGGGAAACACCATATATTTT	CASTTLGGGNTIYF
NA	TRBV7-9	NA	TRBJ1-2	TGTGCCAGCAGCACCTCGACGTGGGGGCTCTATGGCTACACCTTC	CASSTSTWGLYGYTF
NA	TRBV7-2	TRBD2	TRBJ2-7	TGTGCCAGCAGCTCCGGGACTAGCGGGAGGGCTTTCTCCTACGAGCAGTACTTC	CASSSGTSGRAFSYEQYF
NA	TRBV6-2/TRBV6-3	TRBD2	TRBJ2-7	TGTGCCAGCAGTTACGCGAGCGGGAGGTGGGAAGAGCAGTACTTC	CASSYASGRWEEQYF
NA	TRBV7-4	TRBD1	TRBJ1-5	TGTGCCAGCAGCTCAGGGGGCGGCCAGCCCCAGCATTTT	CASSSGGGQPQHF
NA	TRBV7-2	NA	TRBJ2-5	TGTGCCAGCAGCTTTATGGGGGGATTGTGGGAGACCCAGTACTTC	CASSFMGGLWETQYF
NA	TRBV6-5	NA	TRBJ1-1	TGTGCCAGCAGTGCCAGGGAGACTGAAGCTTTCTTT	CASSARETEAFF
NA	TRBV20-1	NA	TRBJ2-3	TGCAGTGCCGGATATTCTGGGGGAGATACGCAGTATTTT	CSAGYSGGDTQYF
NA	TRBV3-1	NA	TRBJ1-2	TGTGCCAGCAGCCTGGGGACTGGCTGGCGCTACACCTTC	CASSLGTGWRYTF